This passage covers 13 T cell receptor beta chains from one sample sequenced in a study of blood T cell repertoires in COVID-19. Assay: immunoSEQ multiplex PCR; the TCRdb copy retains only in-frame clones and omits some. Counted here are around 130,000 clones, around 89% occurring once; the ten biggest clones make up roughly 18%. Sample: peripheral blood. The receptors were sampled from a man between 45 and 60 years old with active or convalescent COVID-19.

V usage is TRBV14 and J usage is TRBJ2-3; 8 bases are a match to TRBD2. This CDR3 has 14 residues. Germline V gene sequence: CDR1 SGHDN, CDR2 FVKESK. V shed 4 bases and J 6 bases; nucleotides not matched to a gene: 6. In DNA, the CDR3 is TGTGCCAGCAGCCTTCCGGGACTAGGGGATACGCAGTATTTT. As protein: CASSLPGLGDTQYF.

This clone has just one count. The chain joins TRBV5-4 to TRBJ1-5; D may be TRBD1 (6 bases). The CDR3 covers 14 residues. Trimming left V 4 bases short and J 5 bases short, with 13 bases between. Looked up from germline, CDR1 is SGHNT and CDR2 is YYREEE (reference sequence). As DNA, the CDR3 is TGTGCCAGCAGCCAGCAGGGGATTGATCAGCCCCAGCATTTT. It translates to CASSQQGIDQPQHF.

This rearrangement joins TRBV5-1 to TRBJ1-6; D might be TRBD1 (6 bases). V lost 4 bases and J lost 10, with 15 bases in between. CDR1 and CDR2 (germline): SGHRS, YFSETQ. The CDR3 consists of 14 residues. The CDR3 DNA sequence: TGCGCCAGCAGCCCGGACAGCTCTCGATCACCCCTCCACTTT. Amino acid sequence: CASSPDSSRSPLHF.

V gene TRBV27 combines with J gene TRBJ2-2; TRBD1 matches 7 bases. The CDR3 extends over 16 amino acids. J gave up 0 bases and V 5 bases, and 6 bases lay outside the gene matches. The V gene's germline CDR1 is MNHEY and CDR2 SMNVEV (reference sequence). The DNA for the CDR3 is TGTGCCAGCAGTCAACAGGGGACGGCGAACACCGGGGAGCTGTTTTTT. This codes for CASSQQGTANTGELFF.

This rearrangement joins TRBV7-2 to TRBJ2-4; tentative D call: TRBD2 (5 bases). Trimming left V 3 bases short and J 1 base short, with 13 bases between. The CDR3 has 16 residues. Germline CDR1 reads SGHTA; CDR2 reads FQGNSA. CDR3 sequence (DNA): TGTGCCAGCAGCTTCGGAATGGGAGAGGCCAAAAACATTCAGTACTTC. It yields the protein CASSFGMGEAKNIQYF.

The chain couples TRBV27 to TRBJ2-7, with TRBD1 matching over 10 bases. Germline values: CDR1 MNHEY, CDR2 SMNVEV (reference sequence). The CDR3 is 16 amino acids. The V gene end was trimmed by 1 base and the J gene end by 5 bases; junction bases not matched to a gene: 8. The CDR3 DNA reads TGTGCCAGCAGTTTATGGGAGCCGGGACAGGGGCACGAGCAGTACTTC. Translated: CASSLWEPGQGHEQYF.

The chain is built from TRBV20-1 and TRBJ2-7; D gene unclear. V was pared by 6 bases and J by 2 bases, with 8 bases between. Germline loops: CDR1 DFQATT, CDR2 SNEGSKA (reference sequence). This CDR3 contains 11 residues. The CDR3 DNA reads TGCAGTGCAATCCAGACCTACGAGCAGTACTTC. Translation: CSAIQTYEQYF.

The sample holds a few counts of this clone. The rearrangement links TRBV11-2 to TRBJ2-2, with a weak D call TRBD1 (6 bases). Germline V gene data show CDR1 as SGHAT and CDR2 as FQNNGV. The CDR3 runs to 16 residues. Between the trimmed V and J ends, which lost 3 bases and 0 bases, there was a span of 11 bases. Written as DNA, the CDR3 is TGTGCCAGCAGCTTCTTTGCAGGGGCGAACACCGGGGAGCTGTTTTTT. Translated: CASSFFAGANTGELFF. The entire variable domain, with the rest obtained from reference TRBV11-2 and TRBJ2-2, is as follows: EAGVAQSPRYKIIEKRQSVAFWCNPISGHATLYWYQQILGQGPKLLIQFQNNGVVDDSQLPKDRFSAERLKGVDSTLKIQPAKLEDSAVYLCASSFFAGANTGELFFGEGSRLTVL.

Here the CDR3 DNA reads TGTGCCAGCAGCGTAATAGTACAGGGTGTTTCACCGTACAATGAGCAGTTCTTC. Residues: CASSVIVQGVSPYNEQFF. The V call is TRBV9, the J call TRBJ2-1, with D possibly matching TRBD1 (6 bases). Germline V gives CDR1 SGDLS, CDR2 YYNGEE. V was cut by 1 base and J by 4 bases, with 21 bases left in between. This CDR3 spans 18 amino acids.

The V call is TRBV5-1, the J call TRBJ1-6; no clear D. CDR3 length: 14 amino acids. CDR1 and CDR2 from the germline V gene are SGHRS and YFSETQ. Trimming left V 5 bases short and J 0 bases short, with 6 bases between. The CDR3: CASSFSSYNSPLHF. The CDR3 DNA reads as TGCGCCAGCAGTTTCAGCTCCTATAATTCACCCCTCCACTTT. Drawing the rest from reference TRBV5-1 and TRBJ1-6, the complete variable domain is KAGVTQTPRYLIKTRGQQVTLSCSPISGHRSVSWYQQTPGQGLQFLFEYFSETQRNKGNFPGRFSGRQFSNSRSEMNVSTLELGDSALYLCASSFSSYNSPLHFGNGTRLTVT.

This clone appeared a single time. The chain combines TRBV11-3 with TRBJ2-3; TRBD2 agrees at 11 bases. This CDR3 spans 14 amino acids. V dropped 6 bases and J dropped 3; count of bases not matched to a gene: 2. Per the germline V gene, CDR1 is SGHNT and CDR2 is YENEEA. CDR3 nucleotides: TGTGCCAGCAGTTGGACTAGCGGGACAGATACGCAGTATTTT. Protein product: CASSWTSGTDTQYF.

V usage is TRBV6-5 and J usage is TRBJ1-5, with TRBD1 matching over 7 bases. J lost 1 base, V lost 7 bases, and 7 bases had no gene match. The CDR3 contains 15 residues. Per germline, CDR1 MNHEY and CDR2 SVGAGI. The CDR3 sequence: CASITGTVSNQPQHF. CDR3 bases: TGTGCCAGCATTACCGGGACAGTCAGCAATCAGCCCCAGCATTTT.

V is TRBV24-1 and J is TRBJ1-3; possibly TRBD1 for D (6 bases). The ends were cut back, 3 bases at V and 8 bases at J, with 10 bases in the middle. CDR3 length: 13 residues. Germline CDR1 and CDR2: KGHDR and SFDVKD. The CDR3 DNA reads TGTGCCACCAGTGATACACCAGGGGACACCATATATTTT. As protein: CATSDTPGDTIYF.